This T cell receptor (beta chain) derives from a study of blood T cells in healthy people across ages. Using a J-beta primer mix together with a sample-barcoded 5' primer, a second PCR was run for about 7 to 12 cycles. TCRdb reprocessed the 5' RACE reads with MiXCR, giving one entry per CDR3 protein. Of roughly 1.7 million distinct CDR3 sequences listed, 30% to 40% are singletons. Points from the study as a whole: Per million T cells, TCR beta diversity dropped roughly linearly as age increased.

The CDR3 runs to 15 residues. Germline V lookup: CDR1 SGHRS, CDR2 YFSETQ. Trimming removed 0 bases at V and 0 bases at J, with 6 bases between. Concerning this clonotype: Its antigen is unidentified.

This receptor was identified in a woman aged 25 to 39 in good health. Sequencing was performed on blood. This chain joins TRBV5-1 and TRBJ2-2; D is uncertain. CDR3 DNA: TGCGCCAGCAGCTTGGTCGAATCGAACACCGGGGAGCTGTTTTTT. Its translation: CASSLVESNTGELFF. Drawing the rest from reference TRBV5-1 and TRBJ2-2, the complete variable domain is KAGVTQTPRYLIKTRGQQVTLSCSPISGHRSVSWYQQTPGQGLQFLFEYFSETQRNKGNFPGRFSGRQFSNSRSEMNVSTLELGDSALYLCASSLVESNTGELFFGEGSRLTVL.